Reported below is one T cell receptor (beta chain). The record originates from a study of cytomegalovirus exposure and HLA in healthy donors. The overall study: Of 300 to 500 genotyped donors, more than 75% grouped in the Caucasian-associated ancestry cluster.

Primers: 60 Vbeta forward and 13 Jbeta reverse. TCRdb's copy holds only in-frame clones and misses some; the assay was immunoSEQ multiplex PCR. In the table there are about 52,000 clones, approximately 52% of which are singletons. In germline, CDR1 is SGDLS, CDR2 YYNGEE. V gave up 0 bases and J gave up 3 bases, with 7 bases separating them. The CDR3 is 14 amino acids. V and J are TRBV9 and TRBJ1-5; D unresolved. Source material: PBMCs. The sequence was collected from a human donor in good health. The CDR3 is CASSVDSFNQPQHF. As DNA, the CDR3 is TGTGCCAGCAGCGTAGACAGCTTCAATCAGCCCCAGCATTTT.